These 18 T cell receptor beta chains share one sample of origin, sequenced in a study of T cells in Graves' hyperthyroidism and ophthalmopathy. From RNA transcripts, TCR beta CDR3 regions were amplified. First-round RT-PCR with HTBI primers amplified the TCR CDR3 region. Each CDR3 protein gets one entry after TCRdb re-called the multiplex PCR reads with MiXCR. The sample gives 500,000 to 650,000 distinct CDR3 sequences, 40% to 50% of which show up once; about 43% is in the top ten. Sequencing was carried out using peripheral blood or thyroid tissue (not recorded which). All receptors come from an adult woman with Graves' disease, either hyperthyroidism or ophthalmopathy (not recorded which).

The chain has TRBV7-8 and TRBJ1-5, with a weak D call TRBD1 (6 bases). The V gene's germline CDR1 is SGHVS and CDR2 FQNEAQ. The CDR3 loop spans 15 amino acids. V was trimmed by 5 bases and J by 1 base, leaving 12 bases between them. CDR3 region: CASSANTGSNQPQHF. CDR3 DNA sequence: TGTGCCAGCAGCGCGAACACAGGGAGCAATCAGCCCCAGCATTTT.

This clonotype has at least ten counts. The chain links TRBV7-9 to TRBJ1-2; D is ambiguous. Germline CDR1 is SEHNR and CDR2 is FQNEAQ (reference sequence). With 5 bases removed from V and 0 bases from J, the gap between germline ends came to 10 bases. CDR3 size: 14 residues. The CDR3 sequence is CASSRTPSNYGYTF. In DNA, the CDR3 is TGTGCCAGCAGCCGGACCCCATCTAACTATGGCTACACCTTC.

V is TRBV12-3 or TRBV12-4 and J is TRBJ1-2; TRBD1 agrees at 8 bases. The CDR3 runs 12 residues. After removal of 6 bases from V and 6 bases from J, the junction contained 3 bases not matched to a gene. The CDR3 DNA is TGTGCCAGCAGGACAGGGGTAGATGGCTACACCTTC. Translated, it gives CASRTGVDGYTF.

In its sample, this clonotype was seen many times. The chain is built from TRBV6-2 or TRBV6-3 and TRBJ1-5; D ambiguous. CDR3 length: 14 amino acids. Germline CDR1 MNHEY, CDR2 SVGEGT. V was cut by 0 bases and J by 6 bases, with 9 bases left in between. The CDR3 sequence: CASSYSGRTQPQHF. The CDR3 bases are TGTGCCAGCAGTTACTCCGGACGTACTCAGCCCCAGCATTTT.

This rearrangement joins TRBV7-9 to TRBJ1-5; TRBD1 matches at 7 bases. J lost 6 bases, V lost 1 base, and 9 bases had no gene match. This CDR3 has 16 residues. Germline CDR1 and CDR2: SEHNR and FQNEAQ (reference sequence). CDR3 in amino acids: CASSLGLGQERQPQHF. The DNA for the CDR3 is TGTGCCAGCAGCTTAGGACTCGGACAGGAACGTCAGCCCCAGCATTTT.

The J gene is TRBJ2-7, the V gene TRBV20-1; 7 bases are a match to TRBD2. The CDR3 runs 14 residues. From germline, CDR1 is DFQATT and CDR2 SNEGSKA (reference sequence). With 1 base clipped from V and 4 bases from J, the junction kept 7 bases outside the gene matches. CDR3 region: CSARAGGPPYEQYF. CDR3 DNA: TGCAGTGCTAGAGCGGGGGGACCACCTTACGAGCAGTACTTC.

CDR3 nucleotide sequence: TGTGCCAGCAGCCCGGGACAGGGGCCGCAGGAGACCCAGTACTTC. Translation gives CASSPGQGPQETQYF. The V gene is TRBV25-1, the J gene TRBJ2-5; 10 positions match TRBD1. J gave up 5 bases and V 6 bases, and 9 bases lay outside the gene matches. Germline-derived CDR1 and CDR2 are MGHDK and SYGVNS. The CDR3 has 15 residues.

This clonotype appeared a few times. The V and J genes are TRBV2 and TRBJ1-4; unclear D gene. V dropped 4 bases and J dropped 8 bases, with 5 bases sitting between them. The germline CDR1 and CDR2 sequences are SNHLY and FYNNEI. This CDR3 spans 11 amino acids. For the CDR3, the DNA is TGTGCCAGCAGTGGGGGAGAAAAACTGTTTTTT. Its translation: CASSGGEKLFF.

The V call is TRBV7-6, the J call TRBJ1-1; D is uncertain. Trimming stripped 5 bases from V and 2 bases from J, with 12 bases between. There are 14 residues in the CDR3. The germline gives CDR1 SGHVS, CDR2 FNYEAQ. Here the CDR3 reads CASSVVGRNTEAFF. DNA for the CDR3: TGTGCCAGCAGCGTGGTGGGCCGAAACACTGAAGCTTTCTTT.

This chain joins TRBV14 and TRBJ2-3; perhaps D is TRBD1 or TRBD2 (5 bases each). V lost 1 base and J lost 0, with 11 bases in between. This CDR3 contains 16 residues. CDR1 and CDR2 (germline): SGHDN, FVKESK. The chain's CDR3 is CASSQGNWGSTDTQYF. The CDR3, as DNA: TGTGCCAGCAGCCAAGGCAACTGGGGGAGCACAGATACGCAGTATTTT.

This clonotype showed up many times. The rearrangement joins TRBV20-1 to TRBJ1-1; unclear D gene. Germline CDR1 is DFQATT and CDR2 is SNEGSKA (reference sequence). The CDR3 runs 12 residues. Deletions cut 5 bases from V and 11 bases from J, with 18 bases between. The CDR3 reads CSALRLGDRAFF. The CDR3 nucleotides read TGCAGTGCTCTACGGCTGGGCGACCGGGCTTTCTTT.

CDR3 region: CASKPTGDDWYF. CDR3 DNA sequence: TGTGCCAGCAAACCAACAGGGGACGACTGGTACTTC. This chain connects TRBV6-1 to TRBJ2-5, with 7 bases identical to TRBD1. Germline-derived CDR1 and CDR2 are MNHNS and SASEGT. The CDR3 totals 12 residues. V dropped 7 bases and J dropped 13; count of bases not matched to a gene: 12.

Only a few counts were recorded for this clonotype. Compared with germline, one end of the junction differs, possibly owing to a read error. The rearrangement links TRBV7-2 to TRBJ1-5; 8 bases are shared with TRBD1. This CDR3 has 15 amino acids. CDR1 and CDR2 (germline): SGHTA, FQGNSA. This CDR3 reads CASSRQGKWDQPQHF. CDR3 DNA: TGCGCCAGCAGCCGACAGGGGAAATGGGATCAGCCCCAGCATTTT. Complete variable domain (other parts from reference TRBV7-2 and TRBJ1-5): GAGVSQSPSNKVTEKGKDVELRCDPISGHTALYWYRQSLGQGLEFLIYFQGNSAPDKSGLPSDRFSAERTGGSVSTLTIQRTQQEDSAVYLCASSRQGKWDQPQHFGDGTRLSIL.

The genes are TRBV5-1 and TRBJ1-2, with D unclear. This CDR3 region has 14 residues. Trimming removed 4 bases from V and 2 bases from J, with 12 bases in between. In germline, CDR1 is SGHRS, CDR2 YFSETQ. Here the CDR3 reads CASSTPGKNYGYTF. CDR3 nucleotides: TGCGCCAGCAGCACCCCCGGAAAGAACTATGGCTACACCTTC.

About this clonotype: A read error may produce the germline difference seen at one junction end. The gene calls are TRBV25-1 and TRBJ1-4; TRBD1 agrees at 7 bases. Germline V gene data show CDR1 as MGHDK and CDR2 as SYGVNS. This CDR3 comprises 15 residues. CDR3 nucleotides: TGCGCCAGCAGCATCCAACAGGGGCTGGGTGAAAAACTGTTTTTT. It yields the protein CASSIQQGLGEKLFF.

This clonotype turned up a few times. The rearrangement uses TRBV15 and TRBJ2-7, with D maybe TRBD2 (5 bases). The closer fit of TRBJ2-5 to the DNA end suggests the J call may be wrong. The CDR3 length is 13 residues. The germline CDR1 and CDR2 sequences are LNHNV and YYDKDF (reference sequence). The chain's CDR3 is CATQREYQETQYF. CDR3 nucleotide sequence: TGTGCCACCCAGAGGGAGTACCAAGAGACCCAGTACTTC.

A single count supports this clonotype. The chain has TRBV28 and TRBJ1-1, with unresolved D. With 7 bases removed from V and 4 bases from J, the gap between germline ends came to 16 bases. This CDR3 contains 14 residues. Germline V gene sequence: CDR1 MDHEN, CDR2 SYDVKM. The CDR3 DNA follows: TGTGCCAGCAACTTACGGTGGAGGGCCACTGAAGCTTTCTTT. Encoded protein: CASNLRWRATEAFF.

This clonotype showed up just a few times. Compared with germline, one end of the junction differs, possibly owing to a read error. This chain links TRBV5-6 with TRBJ2-7; a weak D match, TRBD1 (6 bases). The CDR3 length is 15 residues. The germline gives CDR1 SGHDT, CDR2 YYEEEE. CDR3 sequence: CASSLPGAQGYEQCF. CDR3 coding DNA: TGTGCCAGCAGCTTGCCAGGGGCGCAAGGCTACGAGCAGTGCTTC.